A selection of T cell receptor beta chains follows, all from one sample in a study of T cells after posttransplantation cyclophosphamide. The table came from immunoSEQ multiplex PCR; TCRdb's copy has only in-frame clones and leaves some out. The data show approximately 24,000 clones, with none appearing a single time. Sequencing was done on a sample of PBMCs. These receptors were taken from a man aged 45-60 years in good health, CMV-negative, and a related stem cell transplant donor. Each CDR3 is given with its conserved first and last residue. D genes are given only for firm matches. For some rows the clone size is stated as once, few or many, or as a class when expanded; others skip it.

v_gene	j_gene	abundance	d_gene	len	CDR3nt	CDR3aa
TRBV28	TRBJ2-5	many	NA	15	TGTGCCAGCAGCTCCGGGACACCATCCCAAGAGACCCAGTACTTC	CASSSGTPSQETQYF
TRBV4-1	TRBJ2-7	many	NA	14	TGCGCCAGCAGCTGGAGCGGAAGCTCCTACGAGCAGTACTTC	CASSWSGSSYEQYF
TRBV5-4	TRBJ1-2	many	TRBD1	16	TGTGCCAGCAGCTTTCAAACAGGGGGCAGCGGCTATGGCTACACCTTC	CASSFQTGGSGYGYTF
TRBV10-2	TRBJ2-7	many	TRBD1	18	TGCGCCAGGATACGACAGGGGCCAAGCGAACGGCAGTCCTACGAGCAGTACTTC	CARIRQGPSERQSYEQYF
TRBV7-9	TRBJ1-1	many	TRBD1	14	TGTGCCAGCAGCTTAGGCAGGGGGAGCACTGAAGCTTTCTTT	CASSLGRGSTEAFF
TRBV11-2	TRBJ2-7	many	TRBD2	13	TGTGCCAGCACCCCGCGGGGGATGCGCGAGCAGTACTTC	CASTPRGMREQYF
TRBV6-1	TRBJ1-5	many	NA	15	TGTGCCAGCAGTGCGGGGGTAGCGGCAATTCAGCCCCAGCATTTT	CASSAGVAAIQPQHF
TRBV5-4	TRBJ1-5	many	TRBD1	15	TGTGCCAGCAGCTCTGACAGGGCCCGCAATCAGCCCCAGCATTTT	CASSSDRARNQPQHF
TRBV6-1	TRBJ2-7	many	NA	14	TGTGCCAGCGTGACGGACAGAAATTCCTACGAGCAGTACTTC	CASVTDRNSYEQYF
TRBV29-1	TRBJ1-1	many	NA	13	TGCAGCGTTGAGACCGACATGAACACTGAAGCTTTCTTT	CSVETDMNTEAFF
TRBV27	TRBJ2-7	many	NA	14	TGTGCCAGCAGTTTAGTCCTAGGCTCTTACGAGCAGTACTTC	CASSLVLGSYEQYF
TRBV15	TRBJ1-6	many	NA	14	TGTGCCACCAGCAGGGACAGTCTGGATTCACCCCTCCACTTT	CATSRDSLDSPLHF
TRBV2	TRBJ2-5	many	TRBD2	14	TGTGCCAGCAGTGAACTAGCGGGGGTTGAGACCCAGTACTTC	CASSELAGVETQYF
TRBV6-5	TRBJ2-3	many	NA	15	TGTGCCAGCAAACGACAAGGACTACTCGCAGATACGCAGTATTTT	CASKRQGLLADTQYF
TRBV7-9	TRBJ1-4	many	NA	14	TGTGCCAGCAGCTTAGCAGGGAGTGGTGAAAAACTGTTTTTT	CASSLAGSGEKLFF
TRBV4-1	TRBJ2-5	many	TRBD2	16	TGCGCCAGCAGCCAAGCCGGGGGAAGGACTAGGGAGACCCAGTACTTC	CASSQAGGRTRETQYF
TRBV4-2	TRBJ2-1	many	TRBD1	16	TGTGCCAGCAGTGCAGCCGGGGACAGGGGAAGTAATGAGCAGTTCTTC	CASSAAGDRGSNEQFF
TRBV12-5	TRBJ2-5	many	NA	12	TGTGCTAGTGGTTTGTCTCAAGAGACCCAGTACTTC	CASGLSQETQYF
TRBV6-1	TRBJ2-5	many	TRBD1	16	TGTGCCAGCAGTGGCACAGGGACAGGGAGGCGAGAGACCCAGTACTTC	CASSGTGTGRRETQYF
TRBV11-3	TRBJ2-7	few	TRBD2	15	TGTGCCAGCAGCCTAACTAGCGGAGCGGGGGGAGAGCAGTACTTC	CASSLTSGAGGEQYF
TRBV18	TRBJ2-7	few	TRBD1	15	TGTGCCAGCTCATATAACAGGGGGACTCGGGACGAGCAGTACTTC	CASSYNRGTRDEQYF
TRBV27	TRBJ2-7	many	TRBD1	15	TGTGCCAGCAGTTTGAGGACAGGGTACTACTACGAGCAGTACTTC	CASSLRTGYYYEQYF
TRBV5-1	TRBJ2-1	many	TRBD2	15	TGCGCCAGCAGCTTGGGAGGACTAGCGGCCGATGAGCAGTTCTTC	CASSLGGLAADEQFF
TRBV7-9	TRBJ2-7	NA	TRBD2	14	TGTGCCAGCAGCCTTAGCGGGACGCCCTACGAGCAGTACTTC	CASSLSGTPYEQYF
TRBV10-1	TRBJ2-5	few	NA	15	TGCGCCAGCAGTGATTCAGGGTCGGACGGAGAGACCCAGTACTTC	CASSDSGSDGETQYF
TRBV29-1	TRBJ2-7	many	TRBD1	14	TGCAGCGTAGCTAGGGGACAGGGAGCCTACGAGCAGTACTTC	CSVARGQGAYEQYF
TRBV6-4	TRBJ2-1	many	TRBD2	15	TGTGCCAGCAGTGACTCTGCTAGCGGGGGGGCTGAGCAGTTCTTC	CASSDSASGGAEQFF
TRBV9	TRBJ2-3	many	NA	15	TGTGCCAGCAGCGTTAGCGGCAAGAGCACAGATACGCAGTATTTT	CASSVSGKSTDTQYF
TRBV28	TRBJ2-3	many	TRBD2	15	TGTGCCAGCAGCCGACGGACTAGCGGCACAGATACGCAGTATTTT	CASSRRTSGTDTQYF
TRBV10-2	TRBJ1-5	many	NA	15	TGCGCCAGCAGGGTGGGGACACATAGCAATCAGCCCCAGCATTTT	CASRVGTHSNQPQHF
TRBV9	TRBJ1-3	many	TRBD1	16	TGTGCCAGCAGCGAGCAAGGGACAGTCTCTGGAAACACCATATATTTT	CASSEQGTVSGNTIYF
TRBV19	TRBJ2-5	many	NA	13	TGTGCCAGTAGTTCCCGACAGAAAGAGACCCAGTACTTC	CASSSRQKETQYF
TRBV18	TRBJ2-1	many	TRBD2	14	TGTGCCAGCTCACCCCTAGCGGGAGTTGGTGAGCAGTTCTTC	CASSPLAGVGEQFF
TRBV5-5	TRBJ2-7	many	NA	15	TGTGCCAGCAGCTTGGTAGGACTGGTCTCCTACGAGCAGTACTTC	CASSLVGLVSYEQYF
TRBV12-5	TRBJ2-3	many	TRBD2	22	TGTGCTAGTGGTTTGGTACAGCGAGTGCAGGTGGCTAGCGGGGGTCGCACAGATACGCAGTATTTT	CASGLVQRVQVASGGRTDTQYF
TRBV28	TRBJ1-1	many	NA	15	TGTGCCAGCAGTTCACTTCTCAGGGGCGCCACTGAAGCTTTCTTT	CASSSLLRGATEAFF
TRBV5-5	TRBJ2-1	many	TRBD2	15	TGTGCCAGCAGCTTGCGACTAGCGGGAGGCCATGAGCAGTTCTTC	CASSLRLAGGHEQFF
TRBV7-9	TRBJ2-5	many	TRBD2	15	TGTGCCAGCAGCCCCGGGACTAGCGGCCAAGAGACCCAGTACTTC	CASSPGTSGQETQYF
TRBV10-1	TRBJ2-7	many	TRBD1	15	TGCGCCATCAACCAGAGGGACAGGGAGCTCTACGAGCAGTACTTC	CAINQRDRELYEQYF
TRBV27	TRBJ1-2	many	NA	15	TGTGCCAGCAGGCCCAGGGGCACCTTGAACTATGGCTACACCTTC	CASRPRGTLNYGYTF
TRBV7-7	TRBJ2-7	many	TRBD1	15	TGTGCCAGCAGCTTAGCAGGGGGCGGTCTCTACGAGCAGTACTTC	CASSLAGGGLYEQYF
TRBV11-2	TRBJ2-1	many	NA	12	TGTGCCAGCAGCCCACCAGGGGATGAGCAGTTCTTC	CASSPPGDEQFF
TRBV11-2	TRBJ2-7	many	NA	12	TGTGCCAGCAGCTTCGACAGCCTGGTGCAGTACTTC	CASSFDSLVQYF
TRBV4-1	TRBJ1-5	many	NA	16	TGCGCCAGCAGCCCCTGGTTGGGGAGAGGAAATCAGCCCCAGCATTTT	CASSPWLGRGNQPQHF
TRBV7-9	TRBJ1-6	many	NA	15	TGTGCCAGCAGTTTGGACAGCTCCTATAATTCACCCCTCCACTTT	CASSLDSSYNSPLHF
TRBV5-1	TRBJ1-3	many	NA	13	TGCGCCAGCAGCGGGGCAATTAGGAACACCATATATTTT	CASSGAIRNTIYF
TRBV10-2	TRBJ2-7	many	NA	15	TGCGCCAGCGTGGGGAGCGGTAAATGGGTTTACGAGCAGTACTTC	CASVGSGKWVYEQYF
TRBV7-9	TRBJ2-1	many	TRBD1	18	TGTGCCAGCAGCCGGAGGACAGGGGGTGCCGAGTCCTACAATGAGCAGTTCTTC	CASSRRTGGAESYNEQFF
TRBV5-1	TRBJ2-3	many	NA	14	TGCGCCAGCAGAACAGGCACCGACACAGATACGCAGTATTTT	CASRTGTDTDTQYF
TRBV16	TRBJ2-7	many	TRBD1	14	TGTGCCAGCGCGGGACAGGGGGCGGCCTACGAGCAGTACTTC	CASAGQGAAYEQYF